This T cell receptor beta chain was profiled in a study of Graves' ophthalmopathy and Graves' hyperthyroidism. Overall study results and limits: Most thyroid clonotypes expanded beyond 0.001 frequency were also found in blood.

The study amplified TCR beta CDR3 regions using RNA transcripts. The first-round RT-PCR employed HTBI primers together with the Qiagen OneStep RT-PCR kit. A multiplex PCR was then performed as the second round. TCRdb re-analysed the multiplex PCR reads in MiXCR, keeping a single row per CDR3 protein. The sample shows some 170,000 distinct CDR3 sequences, roughly two fifths of them seen only once. V lost 0 bases to trimming and J lost 2 bases, with 10 bases between them. Looked up from germline, CDR1 is KGHSH and CDR2 is LQKENI. The CDR3 totals 15 residues. Each donor who had ophthalmopathy showed moderate-to-severe activity, a CAS of ≥3, a NOSPECS of ≥4, and a duration under 3 months. Other autoimmune diseases, uncontrolled infections, pregnancy or lactation led to the exclusion of patients. Out of 9 to 10 ml of fresh peripheral blood, PBMCs were obtained. This clonotype was seen at least ten times. Antigen unknown.

The sequenced material came from peripheral blood. The chain has TRBV18 and TRBJ2-5; TRBD2 might be the D (5 bases). The sequence was obtained from a man under 40 with Graves' ophthalmopathy. CDR3 coding DNA: TGTGCCAGCTCACCACCAAGCGGATTTCAAGAGACCCAGTACTTC. It encodes CASSPPSGFQETQYF.